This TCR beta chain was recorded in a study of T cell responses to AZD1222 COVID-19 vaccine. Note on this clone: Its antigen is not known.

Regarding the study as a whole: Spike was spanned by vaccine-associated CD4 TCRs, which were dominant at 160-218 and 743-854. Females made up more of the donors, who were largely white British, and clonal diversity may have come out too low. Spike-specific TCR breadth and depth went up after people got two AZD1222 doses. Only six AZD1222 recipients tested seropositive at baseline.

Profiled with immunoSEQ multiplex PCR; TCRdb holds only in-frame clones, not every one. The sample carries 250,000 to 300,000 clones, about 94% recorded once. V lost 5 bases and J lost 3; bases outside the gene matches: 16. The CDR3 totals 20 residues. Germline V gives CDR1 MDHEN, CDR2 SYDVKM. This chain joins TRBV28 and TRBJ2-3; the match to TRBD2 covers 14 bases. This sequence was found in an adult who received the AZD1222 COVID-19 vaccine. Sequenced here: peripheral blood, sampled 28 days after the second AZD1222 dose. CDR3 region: CASSLLHWTSGRRMTDTQYF. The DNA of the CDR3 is TGTGCCAGCAGTCTCCTACACTGGACTAGCGGGAGGCGAATGACAGATACGCAGTATTTT.